Presented here are 13 T cell receptor beta chains from one specimen sequenced in a study of cytomegalovirus exposure and HLA in healthy donors. The PCR had 60 Vbeta and 13 Jbeta primers. Repertoires were generated with immunoSEQ multiplex PCR, while TCRdb's copy carries only in-frame clones and drops some. The sample records 100,000 to 150,000 clones, 74% being singletons. Sequencing was done on a sample of PBMCs. The receptors derive from a woman between 50 and 59 years old in good health and CMV-seropositive.

There are a few counts of this clone. The rearrangement links TRBV7-9 to TRBJ2-2; D remains ambiguous. Germline V gene sequence: CDR1 SEHNR, CDR2 FQNEAQ (reference sequence). CDR3 length: 17 residues. V gave up 6 bases and J gave up 5 bases, with 22 bases separating them. The CDR3 coding sequence is TGTGCCAGCAGGTCGAATTCAGGCGTACGAAGTACCGGGGAGCTGTTTTTT. Translating gives CASRSNSGVRSTGELFF.

The genes are TRBV5-1 and TRBJ2-5; D ambiguous. Germline CDR1 and CDR2: SGHRS and YFSETQ. The CDR3 runs 14 residues. Trimming took 1 base from V and 1 from J, leaving 8 bases between them. The CDR3 sequence is CASSLSAGQETQYF. CDR3 in DNA: TGCGCCAGCAGCTTGTCAGCAGGCCAAGAGACCCAGTACTTC.

The chain combines TRBV7-2 with TRBJ2-3, with D tentatively TRBD2 (6 bases). The CDR3 is made up of 16 amino acids. Trimming pared 5 bases from V and 2 bases from J, leaving 17 bases between. Looked up from germline, CDR1 is SGHTA and CDR2 is FQGNSA. CDR3 residues: CASSPIHSGFTDTQYF. In nucleotides, the CDR3 is TGTGCCAGCAGCCCTATCCACAGCGGGTTCACAGATACGCAGTATTTT. Full variable domain (outside the CDR3, taken from reference TRBV7-2 and TRBJ2-3): GAGVSQSPSNKVTEKGKDVELRCDPISGHTALYWYRQSLGQGLEFLIYFQGNSAPDKSGLPSDRFSAERTGGSVSTLTIQRTQQEDSAVYLCASSPIHSGFTDTQYFGPGTRLTVL.

V is TRBV5-4 and J is TRBJ1-2, with TRBD1 matching over 9 bases. V shed 0 bases and J 7 bases; nucleotides not matched to a gene: 10. Germline loops: CDR1 SGHNT, CDR2 YYREEE (reference sequence). There are 16 residues in the CDR3. The CDR3 DNA is TGTGCCAGCAGCTTGGCATTGCGGGGACAGGGCGGTGGCTACACCTTC. Protein product: CASSLALRGQGGGYTF.

This sequence joins TRBV5-1 and TRBJ2-5; D is unclear. The germline CDR1 and CDR2 sequences are SGHRS and YFSETQ. The V gene lost 0 bases and the J gene lost 3 bases, with 3 bases spanning the gap. The CDR3 is 12 residues long. The CDR3 DNA reads TGCGCCAGCAGCTTGGGAGAAGAGACCCAGTACTTC. This codes for CASSLGEETQYF.

The chain uses TRBV28 and TRBJ1-4; D is ambiguous. Germline CDR1 and CDR2: MDHEN and SYDVKM. The CDR3 contains 15 residues. V lost 3 bases and J 5 bases, leaving 13 bases between the germline ends. The CDR3 here is CASSFPGSGNEKLFF. The CDR3 DNA sequence: TGTGCCAGCAGTTTCCCCGGCAGCGGGAATGAAAAACTGTTTTTT.

This clone was counted only a few times. At one end, the junction sequence differs from germline, possibly due to a read error. This sequence joins TRBV7-9 and TRBJ2-5, with 7 bases aligning to TRBD1. Germline V gene sequence: CDR1 SEHNR, CDR2 FQNEAQ (reference sequence). The CDR3 totals 15 residues. The CDR3 DNA reads as TGTTCCAGCAGCCGACAGGGAGCAGCGCAAGAGACCCAGTACTTC. It specifies CSSSRQGAAQETQYF.

J is TRBJ2-1 and V is TRBV27; the match to TRBD1 covers 7 bases. In germline, CDR1 is MNHEY, CDR2 SMNVEV (reference sequence). CDR3 length: 13 amino acids. With V trimmed by 4 bases and J by 7 bases, 4 bases remained unmatched. This CDR3 is CASSSGQLNEQFF. The DNA for the CDR3 is TGTGCCAGCAGTTCGGGACAGCTTAATGAGCAGTTCTTC.

On this clone itself: Different DNA sequences within this sample yield the same CDR3. This chain links TRBV14 with TRBJ2-5; 10 nucleotides match TRBD1. Per the germline V gene, CDR1 is SGHDN and CDR2 is FVKESK. V gave up 3 bases and J gave up 4 bases; unmatched junction bases: 8. This CDR3 comprises 16 residues. The CDR3 is CASSQSGTGVRETQYF. The CDR3 DNA reads as TGTGCCAGCAGCCAGAGCGGGACAGGGGTTAGAGAGACCCAGTACTTC.

This chain uses TRBV27 with TRBJ1-1; TRBD1 matches at 7 bases. CDR1 MNHEY and CDR2 SMNVEV come from the germline V gene (reference sequence). V was pared by 7 bases and J by 5 bases, with 10 bases of the junction left unmatched. The CDR3 runs to 14 residues. DNA for the CDR3: TGTGCCAGCACCGTTTCGGGACAGTCAACTGAAGCTTTCTTT. Residues: CASTVSGQSTEAFF.

The chain employs TRBV6-5 and TRBJ2-5, with D perhaps TRBD1 (6 bases). Germline CDR1 reads MNHEY; CDR2 reads SVGAGI. The CDR3 spans 12 residues. Trimming left V 6 bases short and J 5 bases short, with 10 bases between. In DNA, the CDR3 is TGTGCCAGCAGAACCGACAGGGAGACCCAGTACTTC. This sequence encodes CASRTDRETQYF.

CDR3 amino acids: CASRSRSGGALNLADTQYF. The CDR3 DNA follows: TGTGCCAGCAGGTCCCGGAGCGGGGGGGCCCTAAATTTGGCAGATACGCAGTATTTT. The chain recombines TRBV27 with TRBJ2-3; 10 bases align to TRBD2. V shed 6 bases and J 4 bases; nucleotides not matched to a gene: 19. The germline V gene encodes CDR1 MNHEY and CDR2 SMNVEV (reference sequence). The CDR3 is 19 residues long.

This clone was picked up a small number of times. The chain is built from TRBV28 and TRBJ1-4, with 10 bases identical to TRBD1. Germline CDR1 reads MDHEN; CDR2 reads SYDVKM. With 8 bases clipped from V and 8 bases from J, the junction kept 8 bases outside the gene matches. The CDR3 covers 14 residues. The CDR3 here is CASVRGQGYEKLFF. The CDR3 DNA reads TGTGCCAGCGTGCGGGGACAGGGGTACGAAAAACTGTTTTTT.